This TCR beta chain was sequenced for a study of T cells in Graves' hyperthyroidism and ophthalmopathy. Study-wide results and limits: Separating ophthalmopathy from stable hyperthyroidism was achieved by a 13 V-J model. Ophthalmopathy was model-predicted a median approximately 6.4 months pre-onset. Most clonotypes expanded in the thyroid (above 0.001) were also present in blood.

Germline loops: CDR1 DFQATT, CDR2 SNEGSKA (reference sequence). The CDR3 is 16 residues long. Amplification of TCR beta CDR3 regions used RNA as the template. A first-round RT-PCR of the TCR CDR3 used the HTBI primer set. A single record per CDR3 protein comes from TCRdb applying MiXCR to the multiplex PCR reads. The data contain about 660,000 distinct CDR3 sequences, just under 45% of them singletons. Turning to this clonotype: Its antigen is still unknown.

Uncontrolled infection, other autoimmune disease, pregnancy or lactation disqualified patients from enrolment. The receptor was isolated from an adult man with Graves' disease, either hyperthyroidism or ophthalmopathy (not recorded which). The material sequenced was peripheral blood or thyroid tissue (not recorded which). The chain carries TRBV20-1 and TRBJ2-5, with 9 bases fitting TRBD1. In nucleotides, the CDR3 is TGCAGCGTGGAACCCCACGGGACAGGGATAGGAGAGACCCAGTACTTC. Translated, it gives CSVEPHGTGIGETQYF.